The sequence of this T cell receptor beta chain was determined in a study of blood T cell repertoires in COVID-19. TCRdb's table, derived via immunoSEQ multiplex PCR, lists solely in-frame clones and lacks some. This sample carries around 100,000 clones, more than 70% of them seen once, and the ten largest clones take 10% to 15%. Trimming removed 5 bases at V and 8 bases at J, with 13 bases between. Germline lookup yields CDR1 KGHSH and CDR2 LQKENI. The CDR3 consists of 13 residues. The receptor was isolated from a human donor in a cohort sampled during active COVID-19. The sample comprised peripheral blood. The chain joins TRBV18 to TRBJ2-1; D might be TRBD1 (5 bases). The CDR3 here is CASSIAAGYEQFF. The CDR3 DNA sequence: TGTGCCAGCTCAATTGCGGCAGGGTATGAGCAGTTCTTC.